This T cell receptor (beta chain) was sequenced for a study of T cell changes during pregnancy in multiple sclerosis. The CDR3 contains 18 residues. Germline V gene data show CDR1 as SGHTA and CDR2 as FQGNSA. J lost 0 bases, V lost 2 bases, and 8 bases had no gene match. The data were produced by immunoSEQ multiplex PCR, yet TCRdb's version contains in-frame clones alone and is incomplete. The sample records 55,000 to 80,000 clones, roughly 90% being singletons. This rearrangement joins TRBV7-2 to TRBJ2-2, with 8 bases lining up with TRBD2. Source: peripheral blood, taken after pregnancy. This receptor was obtained from a female donor in good health, enrolled as a control in a pregnancy study. The CDR3 DNA follows: TGTGCCAGCAGCTTAAAGTTAGCGGGATACGCGAACACCGGGGAGCTGTTTTTT. Protein: CASSLKLAGYANTGELFF.